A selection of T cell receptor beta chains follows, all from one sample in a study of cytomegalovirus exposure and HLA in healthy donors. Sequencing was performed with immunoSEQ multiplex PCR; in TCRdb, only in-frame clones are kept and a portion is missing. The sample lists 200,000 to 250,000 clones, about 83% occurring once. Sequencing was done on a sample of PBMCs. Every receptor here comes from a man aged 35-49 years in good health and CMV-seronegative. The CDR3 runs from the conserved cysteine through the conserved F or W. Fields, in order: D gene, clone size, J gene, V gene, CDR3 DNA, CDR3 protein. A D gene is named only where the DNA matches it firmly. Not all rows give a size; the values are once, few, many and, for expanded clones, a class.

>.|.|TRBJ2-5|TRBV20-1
TGCAGTGCGTTGATTGGCGAGACCCAGTACTTC
CSALIGETQYF
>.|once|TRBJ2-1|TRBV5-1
TGCGCCAGCAGCTTGGATAGTTCGAGCTCCTACAATGAGCAGTTCTTC
CASSLDSSSSYNEQFF
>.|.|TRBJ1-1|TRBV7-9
TGTTCCAGCAGCCCCTCCCCTGGACTAAGCAGGGCTTTCTTT
CSSSPSPGLSRAFF
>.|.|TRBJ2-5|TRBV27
TGTGCCAGCAGTTTGGTTAAAGGAGTCCAAGAGACCCAGTACTTC
CASSLVKGVQETQYF
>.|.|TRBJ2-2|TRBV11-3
TGTGCCAGCAGCTTACATGGACAACCCCGGACCGGGGAGCTGTTTTTT
CASSLHGQPRTGELFF
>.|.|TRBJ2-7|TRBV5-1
TGCGCCAGCAGCTTGGCCAGAAGACTACTGAGCTCCTACGAGCAGTACTTC
CASSLARRLLSSYEQYF
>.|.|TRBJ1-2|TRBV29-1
TGCAGCGTCTCAAAGCAGGGCTATGGCTACACCTTC
CSVSKQGYGYTF
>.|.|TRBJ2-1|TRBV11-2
TGTGCCAGCAGCTTAGCCCTTAACAATGAGCAGTTCTTC
CASSLALNNEQFF
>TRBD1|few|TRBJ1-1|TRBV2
TGTGCCAGCAGTGGGGACAGTATCATGAACACTGAAGCTTTCTTT
CASSGDSIMNTEAFF
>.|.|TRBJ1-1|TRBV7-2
TGTGCCAGCAGCTTAGATTGGCAGAACACTGAAGCTTTCTTT
CASSLDWQNTEAFF
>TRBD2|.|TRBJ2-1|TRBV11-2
TGTGCCAGCAGCTTAGATCGTGGGGGGGATGAGCAGTTCTTC
CASSLDRGGDEQFF
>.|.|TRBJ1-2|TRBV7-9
TGTTCCAGCAGCTTAGCCACAGCTTCTTATGGCTACACCTTC
CSSSLATASYGYTF
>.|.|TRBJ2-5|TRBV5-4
TGTGCCAGCAGCTTGGTTTCAGAAGAGACCCAGTACTTC
CASSLVSEETQYF
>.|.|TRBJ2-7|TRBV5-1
TGCGCCAGCAGCTCCGGGACAATTACCTACGAGCAGTACTTC
CASSSGTITYEQYF
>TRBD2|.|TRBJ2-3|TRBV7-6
TGTGCCAGCAGCTTAGGGCTAGCGGCCACAGATACGCAGTATTTT
CASSLGLAATDTQYF
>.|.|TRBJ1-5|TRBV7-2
TGTGCCAGCAGCTTAGACCTACGGCAGCCCCAGCATTTT
CASSLDLRQPQHF
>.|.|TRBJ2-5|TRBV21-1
TGTGCCAGCAGCAAAGCGCTTGGGCTAGCGGACCAAGAGACCCAGTACTTC
CASSKALGLADQETQYF
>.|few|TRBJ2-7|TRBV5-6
TGTGCCAGCAGCTTGCCCCCACGGTACGAGCAGTACTTC
CASSLPPRYEQYF
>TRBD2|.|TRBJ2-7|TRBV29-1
TGCAGCGTTGTGATCGCACTAGCGGGAGGAGGAGAGCAGTACTTC
CSVVIALAGGGEQYF
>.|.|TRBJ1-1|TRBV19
TGTGCCGTCCTGGGGGGGCGTCGGACTGAAGCTTTCTTT
CAVLGGRRTEAFF
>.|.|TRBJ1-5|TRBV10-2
TGCGCCAGCAGTTTGACAGCTAGCAATCAGCCCCAGCATTTT
CASSLTASNQPQHF
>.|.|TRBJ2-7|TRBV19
TGTGCCAGTAGTGACTTCAGCTCCTACGAGCAGTACTTC
CASSDFSSYEQYF
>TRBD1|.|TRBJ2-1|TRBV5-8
TGTGCCAGCAGCAAAAGACAGGGGAGCTCCTACAATGAGCAGTTCTTC
CASSKRQGSSYNEQFF
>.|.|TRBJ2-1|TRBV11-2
TGTGCCAGCAGCTTTAAGAACTATGAGCAGTTCTTC
CASSFKNYEQFF